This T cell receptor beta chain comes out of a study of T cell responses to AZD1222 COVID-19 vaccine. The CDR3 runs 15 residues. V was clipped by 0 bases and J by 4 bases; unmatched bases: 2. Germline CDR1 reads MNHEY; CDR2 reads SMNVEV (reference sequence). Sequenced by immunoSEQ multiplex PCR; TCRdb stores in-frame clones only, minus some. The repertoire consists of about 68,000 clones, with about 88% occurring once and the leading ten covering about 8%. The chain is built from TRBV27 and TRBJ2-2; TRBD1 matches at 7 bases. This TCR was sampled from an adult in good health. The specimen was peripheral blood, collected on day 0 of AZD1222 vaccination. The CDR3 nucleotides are TGTGCCAGCAGTTTATCCAGGACAGGCACCGGGGAGCTGTTTTTT. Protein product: CASSLSRTGTGELFF.